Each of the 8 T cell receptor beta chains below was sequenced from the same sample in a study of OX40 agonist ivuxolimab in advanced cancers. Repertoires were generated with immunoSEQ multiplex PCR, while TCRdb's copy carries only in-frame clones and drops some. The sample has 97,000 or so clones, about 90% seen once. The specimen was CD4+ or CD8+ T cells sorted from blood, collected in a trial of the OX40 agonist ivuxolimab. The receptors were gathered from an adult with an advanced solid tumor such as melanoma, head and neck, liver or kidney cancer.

The CDR3 nucleotides are TGTGCCAGCAGCTTAGCGCGGGGATCCACCCAGGTGTGGGAGCAGTACTTC. As protein: CASSLARGSTQVWEQYF. This chain joins TRBV7-8 and TRBJ2-7; D might be TRBD2 (6 bases). CDR1 is SGHVS and CDR2 is FQNEAQ in the germline V gene. The CDR3 totals 17 residues. The ends were cut back, 0 bases at V and 7 bases at J, with 22 bases in the middle.

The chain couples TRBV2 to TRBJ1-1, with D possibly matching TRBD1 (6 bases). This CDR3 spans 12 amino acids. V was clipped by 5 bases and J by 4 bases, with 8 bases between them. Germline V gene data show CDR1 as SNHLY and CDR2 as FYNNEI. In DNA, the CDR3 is TGTGCCAGCAGTCCACAGGGCACTGAAGCTTTCTTT. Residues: CASSPQGTEAFF.

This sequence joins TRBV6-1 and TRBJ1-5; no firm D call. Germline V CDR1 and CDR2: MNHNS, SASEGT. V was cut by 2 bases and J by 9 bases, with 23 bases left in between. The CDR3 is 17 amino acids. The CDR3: CASSEYRMTGLNSPQHF. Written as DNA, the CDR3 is TGTGCCAGCAGTGAATATCGTATGACCGGGCTTAACTCGCCCCAGCATTTT.

CDR3 coding DNA: TGTGCCTGGGGCCTCGGGGGAAGGGATGAAAAACTGTTTTTT. Amino acid sequence: CAWGLGGRDEKLFF. The gene calls are TRBV30 and TRBJ1-4; a weak D match, TRBD1 (5 bases). The CDR3 is made up of 14 amino acids. Trimming removed 5 bases from V and 6 bases from J, with 16 bases in between. Germline V lookup: CDR1 GTSNPN, CDR2 SVGIG (reference sequence).

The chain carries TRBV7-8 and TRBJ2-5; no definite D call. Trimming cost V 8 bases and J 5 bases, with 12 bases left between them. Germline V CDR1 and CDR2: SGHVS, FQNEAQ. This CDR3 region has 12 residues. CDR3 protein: CASSRNRETQYF. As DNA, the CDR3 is TGTGCCAGCTCCCGGAATCGGGAGACCCAGTACTTC.

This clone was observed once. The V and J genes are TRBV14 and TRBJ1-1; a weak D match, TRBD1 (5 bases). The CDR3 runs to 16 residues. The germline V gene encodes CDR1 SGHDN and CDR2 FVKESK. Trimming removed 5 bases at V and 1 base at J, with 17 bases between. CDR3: CASSTLGGAGNTEAFF. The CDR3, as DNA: TGTGCCAGCAGCACCTTAGGTGGGGCCGGGAACACTGAAGCTTTCTTT.

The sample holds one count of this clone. The CDR3 spells CASNGFGLNEQFF. The CDR3 region has the DNA TGTGCCAGTAACGGTTTTGGGTTGAATGAGCAGTTCTTC. The V and J genes are TRBV6-5 and TRBJ2-1; D not certain. Trimming pared 9 bases from V and 7 bases from J, leaving 16 bases between. The germline CDR1 and CDR2 sequences are MNHEY and SVGAGI. The CDR3 runs to 13 residues.

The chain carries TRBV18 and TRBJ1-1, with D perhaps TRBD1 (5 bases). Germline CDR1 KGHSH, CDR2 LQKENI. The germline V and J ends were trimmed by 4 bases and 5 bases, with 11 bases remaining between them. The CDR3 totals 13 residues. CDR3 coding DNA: TGTGCCAGCTCACTAGGGACGGAGACTGAAGCTTTCTTT. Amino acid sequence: CASSLGTETEAFF.